This paragraph covers one T cell receptor beta chain sequence. Germline V gene sequence: CDR1 LNHDA, CDR2 SQIVND (reference sequence). This CDR3 region has 12 residues. V was clipped by 3 bases and J by 11 bases, with 13 bases between them. Authors' methods: Amplifying reference gene primers gave estimates of nucleated cell counts. Measured with immunoSEQ multiplex PCR; TCRdb has only the in-frame clones, and not every one. From that table come the V and J calls and clone size; the DNA was used to work out D and trimming. The sample shows tens of thousands of clones, about nine tenths of them seen only once. These data originate in a study of blood T cell repertoires in COVID-19. Looking at the study overall: Spain, Italy and the United States supplied samples that represented acute and convalescent COVID-19. PBMCs, B-cell-depleted T cells, or T cells were the source of the cDNA or gDNA that made up the material.

The chain is built from TRBV19 and TRBJ1-1; TRBD1 is a possible D gene (5 bases). The source material was peripheral blood. The sequence came from a man aged 45-60 years with active or convalescent COVID-19. This chain's CDR3 is CASSIWGDRAFF. DNA of the CDR3: TGTGCCAGTAGTATTTGGGGGGATCGGGCTTTCTTT.